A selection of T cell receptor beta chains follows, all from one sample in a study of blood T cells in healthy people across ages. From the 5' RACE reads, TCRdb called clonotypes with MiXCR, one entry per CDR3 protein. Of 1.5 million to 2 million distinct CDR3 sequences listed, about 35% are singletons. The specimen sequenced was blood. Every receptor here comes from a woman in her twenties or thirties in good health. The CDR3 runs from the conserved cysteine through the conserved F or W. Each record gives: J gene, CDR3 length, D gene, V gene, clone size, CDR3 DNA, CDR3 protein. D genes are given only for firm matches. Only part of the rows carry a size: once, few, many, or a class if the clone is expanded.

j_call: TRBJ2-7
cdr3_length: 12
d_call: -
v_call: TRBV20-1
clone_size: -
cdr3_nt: TGCAGTGCTAGAGTGGCGGATAGCGAGCAGTACTTC
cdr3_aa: CSARVADSEQYF

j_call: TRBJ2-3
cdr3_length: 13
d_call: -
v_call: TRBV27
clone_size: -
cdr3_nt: TGTGCCAGCAGTGGGCGACTCGCAGATACGCAGTATTTT
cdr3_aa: CASSGRLADTQYF

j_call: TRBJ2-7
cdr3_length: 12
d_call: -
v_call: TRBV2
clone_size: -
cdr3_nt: TGTGCCAGCAGTGGGTTCCCATACGAGCAGTACTTC
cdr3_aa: CASSGFPYEQYF

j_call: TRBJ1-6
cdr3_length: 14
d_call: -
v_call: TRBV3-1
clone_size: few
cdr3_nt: TGTGCCAGCAGCCAGGGGCCCACAAATTCACCCCTCCACTTT
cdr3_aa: CASSQGPTNSPLHF

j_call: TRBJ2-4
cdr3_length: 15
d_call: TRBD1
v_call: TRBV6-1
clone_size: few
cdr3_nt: TGTGCCAGCAGTGCTACAGGGGGTACCAAAAACATTCAGTACTTC
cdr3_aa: CASSATGGTKNIQYF

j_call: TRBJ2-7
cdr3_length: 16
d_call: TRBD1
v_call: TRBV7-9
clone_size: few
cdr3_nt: TGTGCCAGCAGCCAACCGGGACAGGCAAACTCCTACGAGCAGTACTTC
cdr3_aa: CASSQPGQANSYEQYF

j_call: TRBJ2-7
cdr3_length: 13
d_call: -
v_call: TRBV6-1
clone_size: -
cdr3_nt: TGTGCCGGCAGTAGGACAGTATCCTACGAGCAGTACTTC
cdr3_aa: CAGSRTVSYEQYF

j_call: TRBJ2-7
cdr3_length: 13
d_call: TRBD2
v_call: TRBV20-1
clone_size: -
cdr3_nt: TGCAGTGCTAGAGATCCTAGCGGACACGAGCAGTACTTC
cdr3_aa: CSARDPSGHEQYF

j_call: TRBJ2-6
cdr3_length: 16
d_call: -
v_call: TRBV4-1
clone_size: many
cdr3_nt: TGCGCCAGCAGCCACCGAGGGATGTCTGGGGCCAACGTCCTGACTTTC
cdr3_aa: CASSHRGMSGANVLTF

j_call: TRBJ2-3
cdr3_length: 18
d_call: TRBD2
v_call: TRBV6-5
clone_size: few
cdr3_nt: TGTGCCAGCAGTTACTCGATGCTAGCGGGAGTGGTCACAGATACGCAGTATTTT
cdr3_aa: CASSYSMLAGVVTDTQYF

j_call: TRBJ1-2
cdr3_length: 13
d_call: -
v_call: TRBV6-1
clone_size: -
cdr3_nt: TGTGCCAGCACCGCGAAGCTGGCTGGGGGCTACACCTTC
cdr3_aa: CASTAKLAGGYTF

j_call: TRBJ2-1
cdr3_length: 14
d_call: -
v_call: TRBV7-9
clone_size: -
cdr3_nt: TGTGCCAGCAGCTTAGTTCTATTTGGTGCTGAGCAGTTCTTC
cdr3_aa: CASSLVLFGAEQFF

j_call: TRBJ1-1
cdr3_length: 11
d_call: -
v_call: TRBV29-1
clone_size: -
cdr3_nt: TGCAGCGTAAGACCGAACACTGAAGTTTTCTTT
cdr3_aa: CSVRPNTEVFF

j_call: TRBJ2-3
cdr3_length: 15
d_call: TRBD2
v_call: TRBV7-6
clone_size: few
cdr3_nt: TGTGCCAGCAGCTCCCTAGCGGGGGGGGAGAAGACGCAGTATTTT
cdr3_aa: CASSSLAGGEKTQYF

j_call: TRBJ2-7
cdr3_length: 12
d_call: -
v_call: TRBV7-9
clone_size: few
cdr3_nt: TGTGCCAGCAGCGTCGGCCTCGACGAGCAGTACTTC
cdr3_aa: CASSVGLDEQYF